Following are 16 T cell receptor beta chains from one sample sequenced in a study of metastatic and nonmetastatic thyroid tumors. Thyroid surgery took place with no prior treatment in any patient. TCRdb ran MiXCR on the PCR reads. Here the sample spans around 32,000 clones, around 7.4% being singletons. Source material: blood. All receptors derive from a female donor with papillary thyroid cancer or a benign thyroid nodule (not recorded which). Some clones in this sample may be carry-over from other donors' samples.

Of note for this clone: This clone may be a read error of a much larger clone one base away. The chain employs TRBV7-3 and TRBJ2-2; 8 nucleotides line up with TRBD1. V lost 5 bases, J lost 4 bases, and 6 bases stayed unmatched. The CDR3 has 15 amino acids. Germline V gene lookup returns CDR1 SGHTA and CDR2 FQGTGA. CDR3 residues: CASSPDREPTGELFF. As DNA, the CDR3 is TGTGCCAGCAGCCCGGACAGGGAGCCCACCGGGGAGCTGTTTTTT.

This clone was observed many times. The CDR3 coding sequence is TGTGCCAGCAGCCCCGGACGCACCGGGGAGCTGTTTTTT. As protein: CASSPGRTGELFF. The genes are TRBV7-2 and TRBJ2-2, with no clear D. V dropped 5 bases and J dropped 4 bases, with 8 bases sitting between them. The CDR3 totals 13 residues. CDR1 and CDR2 (germline): SGHTA, FQGNSA. The full variable domain, in which reference TRBV7-2 and TRBJ2-2 provide the parts outside the CDR3, is GAGVSQSPSNKVTEKGKDVELRCDPISGHTALYWYRQSLGQGLEFLIYFQGNSAPDKSGLPSDRFSAERTGGSVSTLTIQRTQQEDSAVYLCASSPGRTGELFFGEGSRLTVL.

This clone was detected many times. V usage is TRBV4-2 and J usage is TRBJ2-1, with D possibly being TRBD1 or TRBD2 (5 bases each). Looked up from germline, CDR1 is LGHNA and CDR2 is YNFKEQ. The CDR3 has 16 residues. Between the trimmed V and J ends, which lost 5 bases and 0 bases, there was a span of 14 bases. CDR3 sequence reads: CASSRGSVSSYNEQFF. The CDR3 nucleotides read TGTGCCAGCAGCAGGGGTAGCGTTAGCTCCTACAATGAGCAGTTCTTC.

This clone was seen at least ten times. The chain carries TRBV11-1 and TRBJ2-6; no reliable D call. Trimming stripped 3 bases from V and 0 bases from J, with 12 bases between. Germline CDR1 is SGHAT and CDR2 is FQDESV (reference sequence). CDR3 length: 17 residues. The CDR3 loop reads CASSFGRGTSGANVLTF. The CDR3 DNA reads TGTGCCAGCAGCTTTGGCAGAGGAACCTCTGGGGCCAACGTCCTGACTTTC.

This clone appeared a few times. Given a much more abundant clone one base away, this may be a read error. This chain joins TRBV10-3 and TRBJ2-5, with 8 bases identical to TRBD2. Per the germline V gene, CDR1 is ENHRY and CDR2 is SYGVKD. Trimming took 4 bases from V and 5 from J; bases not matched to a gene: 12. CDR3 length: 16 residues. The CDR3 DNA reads TGTGCCATCAGTGGAGGCCGGACTAGCTGGGGGGAGACCCAGTACTTC. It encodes CAISGGRTSWGETQYF.

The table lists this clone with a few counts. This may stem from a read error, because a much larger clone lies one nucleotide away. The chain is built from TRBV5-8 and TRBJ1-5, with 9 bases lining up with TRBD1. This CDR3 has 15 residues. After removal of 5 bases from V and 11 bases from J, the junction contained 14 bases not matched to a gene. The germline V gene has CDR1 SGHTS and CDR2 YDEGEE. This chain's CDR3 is CASRHLGQGVMTQHF. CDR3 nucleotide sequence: TGTGCCAGCAGGCATCTGGGACAGGGAGTGATGACCCAGCATTTT. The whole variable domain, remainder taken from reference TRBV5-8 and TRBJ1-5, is EAGVTQSPTHLIKTRGQQATLRCSPISGHTSVYWYQQALGLGLQFLLWYDEGEERNRGNFPPRFSGRQFPNYSSELNVNALELEDSALYLCASRHLGQGVMTQHFGDGTRLSIL.

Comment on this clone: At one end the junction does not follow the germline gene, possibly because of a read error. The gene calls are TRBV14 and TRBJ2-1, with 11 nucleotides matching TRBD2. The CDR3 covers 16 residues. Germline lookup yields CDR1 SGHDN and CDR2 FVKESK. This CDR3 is CASSVSLAGVLNEQSF. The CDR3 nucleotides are TGTGCCAGCAGCGTCTCACTAGCGGGAGTTTTGAATGAGCAGTCCTTC. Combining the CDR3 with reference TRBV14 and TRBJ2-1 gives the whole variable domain EAGVTQFPSHSVIEKGQTVTLRCDPISGHDNLYWYRRVMGKEIKFLLHFVKESKQDESGMPNNRFLAERTGGTYSTLKVQPAELEDSGVYFCASSVSLAGVLNEQSFGPGTRLTVL.

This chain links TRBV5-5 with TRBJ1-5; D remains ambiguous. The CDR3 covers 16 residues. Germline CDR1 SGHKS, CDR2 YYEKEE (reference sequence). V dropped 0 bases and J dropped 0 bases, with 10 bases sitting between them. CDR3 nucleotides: TGTGCCAGCAGCTTGGCGGCAGCTGATAGCAATCAGCCCCAGCATTTT. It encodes CASSLAAADSNQPQHF. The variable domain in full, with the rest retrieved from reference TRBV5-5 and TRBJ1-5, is DAGVTQSPTHLIKTRGQQVTLRCSPISGHKSVSWYQQVLGQGPQFIFQYYEKEERGRGNFPDRFSARQFPNYSSELNVNALLLGDSALYLCASSLAAADSNQPQHFGDGTRLSIL.

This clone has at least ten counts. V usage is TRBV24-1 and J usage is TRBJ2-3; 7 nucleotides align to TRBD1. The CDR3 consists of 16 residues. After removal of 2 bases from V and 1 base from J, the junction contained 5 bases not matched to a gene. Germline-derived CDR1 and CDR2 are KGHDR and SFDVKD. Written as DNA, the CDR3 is TGTGCCACCAGTGATTCCGGGACAGAGGGCACAGATACGCAGTATTTT. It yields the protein CATSDSGTEGTDTQYF.

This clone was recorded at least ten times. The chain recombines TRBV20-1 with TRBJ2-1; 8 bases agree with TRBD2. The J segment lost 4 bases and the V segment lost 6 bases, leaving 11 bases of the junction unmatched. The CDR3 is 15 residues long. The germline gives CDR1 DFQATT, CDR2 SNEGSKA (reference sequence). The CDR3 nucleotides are TGCAGTGCCCTACCCGGGGGGGAGCGGTACAATGAGCAGTTCTTC. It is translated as CSALPGGERYNEQFF.

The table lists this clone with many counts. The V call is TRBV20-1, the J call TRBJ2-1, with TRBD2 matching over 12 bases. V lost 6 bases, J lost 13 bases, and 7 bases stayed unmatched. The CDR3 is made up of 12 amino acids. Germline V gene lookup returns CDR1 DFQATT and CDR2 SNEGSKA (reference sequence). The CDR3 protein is CSAMTSGSSQFF. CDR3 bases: TGCAGTGCCATGACTAGCGGGAGTTCTCAGTTCTTC.

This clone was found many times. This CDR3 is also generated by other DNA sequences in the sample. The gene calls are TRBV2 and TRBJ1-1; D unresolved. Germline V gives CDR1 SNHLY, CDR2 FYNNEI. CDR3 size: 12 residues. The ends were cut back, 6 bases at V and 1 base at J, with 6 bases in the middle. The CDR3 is CASRRENTEAFF. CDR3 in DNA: TGTGCCAGCAGAAGGGAGAACACTGAAGCTTTCTTT.

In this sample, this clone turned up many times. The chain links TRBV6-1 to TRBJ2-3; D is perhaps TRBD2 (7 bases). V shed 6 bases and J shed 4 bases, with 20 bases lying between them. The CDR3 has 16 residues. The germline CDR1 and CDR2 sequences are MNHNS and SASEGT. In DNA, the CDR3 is TGTGCCAGCAGGCCATATTTTCGGGGGGCCTCAGATACGCAGTATTTT. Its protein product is CASRPYFRGASDTQYF.

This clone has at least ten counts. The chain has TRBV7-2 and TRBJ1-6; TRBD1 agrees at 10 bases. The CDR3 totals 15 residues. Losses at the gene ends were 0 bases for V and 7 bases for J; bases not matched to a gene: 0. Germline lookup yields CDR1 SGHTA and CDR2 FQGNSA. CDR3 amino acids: CASSLATGGNSPLHF. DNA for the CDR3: TGTGCCAGCAGCTTAGCGACAGGGGGCAATTCACCCCTCCACTTT. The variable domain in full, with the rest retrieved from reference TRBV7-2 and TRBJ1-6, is GAGVSQSPSNKVTEKGKDVELRCDPISGHTALYWYRQSLGQGLEFLIYFQGNSAPDKSGLPSDRFSAERTGGSVSTLTIQRTQQEDSAVYLCASSLATGGNSPLHFGNGTRLTVT.

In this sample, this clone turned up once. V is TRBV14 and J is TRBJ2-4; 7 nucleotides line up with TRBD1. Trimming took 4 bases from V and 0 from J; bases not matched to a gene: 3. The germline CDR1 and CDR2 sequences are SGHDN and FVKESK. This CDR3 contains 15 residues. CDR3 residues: CASSRDSLAKNIQYF. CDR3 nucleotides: TGTGCCAGCAGCCGGGACAGCTTAGCCAAAAACATTCAGTACTTC.

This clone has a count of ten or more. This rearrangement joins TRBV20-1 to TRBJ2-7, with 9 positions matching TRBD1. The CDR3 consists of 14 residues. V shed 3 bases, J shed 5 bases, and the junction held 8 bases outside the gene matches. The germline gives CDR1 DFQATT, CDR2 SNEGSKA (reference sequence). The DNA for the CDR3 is TGCAGTGCTAGGTCACAGGGGGCGTTCCACGAGCAGTACTTC. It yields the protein CSARSQGAFHEQYF.